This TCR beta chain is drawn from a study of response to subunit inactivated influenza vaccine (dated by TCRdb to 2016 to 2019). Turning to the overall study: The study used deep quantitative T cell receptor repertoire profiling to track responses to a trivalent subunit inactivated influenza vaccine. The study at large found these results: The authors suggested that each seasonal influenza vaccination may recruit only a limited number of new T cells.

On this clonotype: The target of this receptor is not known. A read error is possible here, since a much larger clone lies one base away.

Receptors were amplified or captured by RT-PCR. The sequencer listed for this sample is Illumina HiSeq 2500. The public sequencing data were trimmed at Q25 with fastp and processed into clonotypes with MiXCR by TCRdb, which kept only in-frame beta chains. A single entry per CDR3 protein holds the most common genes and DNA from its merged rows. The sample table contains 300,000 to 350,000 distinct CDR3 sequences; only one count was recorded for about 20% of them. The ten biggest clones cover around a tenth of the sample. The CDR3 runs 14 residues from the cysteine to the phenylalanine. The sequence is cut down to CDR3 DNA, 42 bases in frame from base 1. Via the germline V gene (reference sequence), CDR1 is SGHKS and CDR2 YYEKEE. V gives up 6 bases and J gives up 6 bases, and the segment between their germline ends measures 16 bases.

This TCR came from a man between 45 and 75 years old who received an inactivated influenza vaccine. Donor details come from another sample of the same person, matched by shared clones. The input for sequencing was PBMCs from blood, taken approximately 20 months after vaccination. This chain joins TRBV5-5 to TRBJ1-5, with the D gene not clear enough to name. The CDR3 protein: CASTQGSSTQPQHF. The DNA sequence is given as TGTGCCAGCACCCAAGGATCATCCACTCAGCCCCAGCATTTT. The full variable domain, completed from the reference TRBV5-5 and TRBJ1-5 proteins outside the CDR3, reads DAGVTQSPTHLIKTRGQQVTLRCSPISGHKSVSWYQQVLGQGPQFIFQYYEKEERGRGNFPDRFSARQFPNYSSELNVNALLLGDSALYLCASTQGSSTQPQHFGDGTRLSIL.